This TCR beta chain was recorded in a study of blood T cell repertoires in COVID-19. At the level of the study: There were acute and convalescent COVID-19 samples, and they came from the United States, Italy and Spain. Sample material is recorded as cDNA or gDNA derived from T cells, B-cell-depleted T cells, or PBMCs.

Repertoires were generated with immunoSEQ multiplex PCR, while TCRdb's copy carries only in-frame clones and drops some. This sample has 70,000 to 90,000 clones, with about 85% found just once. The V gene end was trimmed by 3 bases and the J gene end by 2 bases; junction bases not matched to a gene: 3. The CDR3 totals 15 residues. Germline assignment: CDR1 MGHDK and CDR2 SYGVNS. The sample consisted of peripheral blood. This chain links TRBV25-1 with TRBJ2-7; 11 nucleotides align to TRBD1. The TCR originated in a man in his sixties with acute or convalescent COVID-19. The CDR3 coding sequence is TGTGCCAGCAGTGACCCGGGACAGGGGGCCTACGAGCAGTACTTC. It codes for CASSDPGQGAYEQYF.